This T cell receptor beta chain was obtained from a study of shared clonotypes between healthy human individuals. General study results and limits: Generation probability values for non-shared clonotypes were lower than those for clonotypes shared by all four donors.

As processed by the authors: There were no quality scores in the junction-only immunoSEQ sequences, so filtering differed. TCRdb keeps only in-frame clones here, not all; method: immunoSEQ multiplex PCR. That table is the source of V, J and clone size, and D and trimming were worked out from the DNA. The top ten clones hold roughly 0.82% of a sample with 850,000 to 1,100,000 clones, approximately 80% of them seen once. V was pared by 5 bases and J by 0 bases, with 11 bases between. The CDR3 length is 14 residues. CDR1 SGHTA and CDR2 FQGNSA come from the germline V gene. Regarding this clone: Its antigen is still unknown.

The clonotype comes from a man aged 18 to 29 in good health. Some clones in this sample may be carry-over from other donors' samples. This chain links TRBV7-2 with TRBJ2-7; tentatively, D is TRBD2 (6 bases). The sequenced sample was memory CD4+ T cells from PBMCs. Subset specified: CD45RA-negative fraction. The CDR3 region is CASSRVAVSYEQYF. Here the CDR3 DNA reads TGTGCCAGCAGCCGCGTAGCGGTCTCCTACGAGCAGTACTTC.